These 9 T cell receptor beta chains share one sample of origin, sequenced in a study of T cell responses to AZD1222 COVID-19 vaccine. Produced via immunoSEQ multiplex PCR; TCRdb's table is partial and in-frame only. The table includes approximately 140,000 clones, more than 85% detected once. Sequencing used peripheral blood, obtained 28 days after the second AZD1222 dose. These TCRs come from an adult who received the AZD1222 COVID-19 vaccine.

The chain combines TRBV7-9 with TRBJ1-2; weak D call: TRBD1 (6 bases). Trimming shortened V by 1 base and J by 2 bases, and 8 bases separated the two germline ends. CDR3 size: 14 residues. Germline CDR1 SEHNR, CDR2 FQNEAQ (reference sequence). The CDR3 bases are TGTGCCAGCAGCTTAGAGGGGGGGAACTATGGCTACACCTTC. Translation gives CASSLEGGNYGYTF.

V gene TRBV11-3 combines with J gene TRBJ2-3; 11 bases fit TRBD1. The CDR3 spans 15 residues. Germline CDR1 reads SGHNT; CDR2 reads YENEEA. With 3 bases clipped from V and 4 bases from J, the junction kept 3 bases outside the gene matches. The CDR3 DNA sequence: TGTGCCAGCAGCTTTTGGACAGGGGGCGCAGATACGCAGTATTTT. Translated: CASSFWTGGADTQYF.

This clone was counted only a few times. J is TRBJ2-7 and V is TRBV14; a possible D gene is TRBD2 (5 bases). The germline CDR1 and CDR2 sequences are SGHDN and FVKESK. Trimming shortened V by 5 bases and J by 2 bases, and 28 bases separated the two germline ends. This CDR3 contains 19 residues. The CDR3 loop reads CASSKPAGRREFPTYEQYF. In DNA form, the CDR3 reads TGTGCCAGCAGCAAACCCGCGGGTCGTCGAGAATTCCCAACCTACGAGCAGTACTTC.

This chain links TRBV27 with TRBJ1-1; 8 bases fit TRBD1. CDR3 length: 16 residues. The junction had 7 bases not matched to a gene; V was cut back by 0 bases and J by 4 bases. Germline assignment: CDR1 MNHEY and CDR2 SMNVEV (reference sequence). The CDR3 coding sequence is TGTGCCAGCAGTTTATCGATTCAGGGGGCTATCACTGAAGCTTTCTTT. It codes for CASSLSIQGAITEAFF.

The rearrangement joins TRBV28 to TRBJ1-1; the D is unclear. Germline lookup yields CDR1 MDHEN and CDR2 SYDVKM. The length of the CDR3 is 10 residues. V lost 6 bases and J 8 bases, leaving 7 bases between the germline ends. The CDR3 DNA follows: TGTGCCAGCAGGGACGAGGAAGCTTTCTTT. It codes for CASRDEEAFF.

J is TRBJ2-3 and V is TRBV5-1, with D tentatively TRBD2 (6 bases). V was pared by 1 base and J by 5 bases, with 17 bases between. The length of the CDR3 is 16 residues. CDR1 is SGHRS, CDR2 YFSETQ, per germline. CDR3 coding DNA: TGCGCCAGCAGCTTGCCCAAGCGGGCTGGTGGAGATACGCAGTATTTT. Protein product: CASSLPKRAGGDTQYF.

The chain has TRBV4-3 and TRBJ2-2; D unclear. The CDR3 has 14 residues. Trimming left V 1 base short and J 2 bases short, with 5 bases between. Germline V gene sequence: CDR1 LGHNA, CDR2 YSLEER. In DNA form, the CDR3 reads TGCGCCAGCAGCCAAGCTTTTAACACCGGGGAGCTGTTTTTT. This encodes CASSQAFNTGELFF.

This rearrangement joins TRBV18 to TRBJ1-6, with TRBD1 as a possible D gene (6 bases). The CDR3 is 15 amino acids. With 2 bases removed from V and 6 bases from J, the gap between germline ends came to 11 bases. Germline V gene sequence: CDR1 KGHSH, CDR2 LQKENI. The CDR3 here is CASSPSGALNSPLHF. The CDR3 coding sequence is TGTGCCAGCTCACCATCGGGGGCGCTTAATTCACCCCTCCACTTT.

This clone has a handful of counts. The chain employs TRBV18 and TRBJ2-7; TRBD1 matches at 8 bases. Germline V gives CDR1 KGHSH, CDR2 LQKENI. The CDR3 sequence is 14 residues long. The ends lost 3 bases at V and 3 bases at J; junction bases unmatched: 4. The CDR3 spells CASSPGQAGYEQYF. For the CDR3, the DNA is TGTGCCAGCTCACCGGGACAGGCTGGCTACGAGCAGTACTTC.